This entry is about one TCR beta chain. The antigen it binds to is not known. There are no base qualities to consult, and no much larger clone falls within one base. These data originate in a study of vaccination effects on CD4 cells after COVID-19 (dated by TCRdb to 2022 to 2024). As for the study more broadly: In the ViraFEST assay, PBMC were stimulated with viral peptide pools, and antigen-specific CD4+ T cell clonotypes were then identified by expansion using TCR sequencing. Across the study, the median time from the second dose to post-vaccine sampling was 72 days (range 14 to 241). Altogether, some 10 COVID-19 convalescent patients and a handful of SARS-CoV-2-naive healthy vaccine recipients made up the full study. Each well held around 2 million PBMC cultured in IMDM containing approximately 5% human AB serum, 8.5 to 10 IU/ml IL-2 and gentamicin, along with 8 to 10 ug/ml peptides. The Oncomine TCR Beta short-read assay on an Illumina iSeq 100 was used to sequence cultures from other donors in the study. SARS-CoV-2 spike-specific CD4+ TCR repertoires from before and after mRNA vaccination were compared in COVID-19 convalescent patients and in infection-naive vaccine recipients.

After less than 13 days of culture, CD4+ T cells were isolated with the EasySep CD4+ T cell isolation kit. Two doses of either the BNT162b2 or the mRNA-1273 mRNA SARS-CoV-2 vaccine were administered to participants. The absence of prior SARS-CoV-2 infection in healthy vaccine recipients was confirmed by negative nucleocapsid antibodies before and after vaccination. On days 3 and 7, half of the culture medium was replaced with fresh IL-2-containing medium. Unless noted otherwise, every peptide stimulation condition was grown in triplicate wells. Using Ficoll-Paque Plus gradient centrifugation, PBMC were separated from whole blood and then either used fresh or cryopreserved at -140C. The QIAamp micro DNA kit was used to extract genomic DNA from the cultured CD4+ T cells. Preparation of the library involved the immunoSEQ multiplex PCR assay. DNA from the CD4+ T cells that had been cultured and isolated underwent TCR beta CDR3 sequencing. The paper's processing steps were these. Non-productive TCR sequences were removed and reads were trimmed to the CDR3 region, keeping CDR3s of at least 7 amino acids. Antigen-specific clonotypes were identified with the MANAFEST web app by comparing expansion in peptide wells against reference cultures. Positive clones required FDR<0.05 expansion versus reference and all other wells, odds ratio above 5, and frequency above 0.1% in two replicate wells. A clonotype was called cross-reactive if it was significantly expanded both in SARS-CoV-2 spike wells and in at least one common cold coronavirus spike condition. Using the stringdist R package, CDR3 similarity was measured by Levenshtein distance, and unrooted trees were constructed with ape in R 3.6.1. TCRdb's version of the immuneACCESS table is confined to in-frame rearrangements and falls short of the full clone set. An unresolved V gene accounts for under half of the shortfall where checked; the remainder is of unknown origin. V and J calls and clone size are those listed in that table; D and trimming were worked out from the DNA. For this sample the table gives tens of thousands of clones, of which 74% were detected only once. The ten largest make up over 2% of the sample.

General conclusions and limits of the study: Only a small number of convalescent patients were included, and no early post-infection timepoints were available, which limited the study. At late post-vaccination timepoints, both infection-induced and vaccine-induced clones showed marked clonal contraction, consistent with waning T cell responses. Among healthy vaccine recipients, nearly all vaccine-induced clones were SARS-CoV-2 mono-reactive, and only 1 of 255 was cross-reactive with common cold coronaviruses.

The germline V gene gives CDR1 as MRHNA and CDR2 as SNTAGT. The germline V end is reduced by 6 bases and the J end by 4 bases; junction bases left unmatched: 17. Taken from cysteine to phenylalanine, the CDR3 has 17 residues. Only the CDR3 part of the read is kept: 51 bases, read in frame from the first base. The sequence derives from a human donor who received a COVID-19 vaccine. This material consisted of CD4+ T cells from PBMCs cultured without peptide, taken after COVID-19 vaccination. The chain couples TRBV6-4 to TRBJ1-2; 7 of the junction bases match TRBD1. Here is the DNA: TGTGCCAGCAGCGCCGCCGGGGACAGCGCTCGCTCCTATGGCTACACCTTC. Translation gives CASSAAGDSARSYGYTF.